These 26 T cell receptor beta chains were sequenced from one sample in a study of shared clonotypes between healthy human individuals. TCRdb keeps only in-frame clones here, not all; method: immunoSEQ multiplex PCR. The sample lists roughly 1.4 million clones, around 98.5% seen once, with 0.36% in the top ten. The source material was naive CD4+ T cells sorted from blood. Sample subset: CD45RA+ positively selected. The receptors were sampled from a man aged 25-45 years in good health.

J is TRBJ2-5 and V is TRBV15; D gene uncertain. The CDR3 length is 13 residues. Germline CDR1 reads LNHNV; CDR2 reads YYDKDF (reference sequence). The V end lost 1 base, the J end lost 5 bases, and 8 bases lay between the germline ends. The CDR3 sequence is CATSRVGVETQYF. The CDR3 nucleotides are TGTGCCACCAGCAGAGTTGGGGTCGAGACCCAGTACTTC.

The genes are TRBV27 and TRBJ2-3; possibly TRBD1 or TRBD2 for D (5 bases each). The CDR3 runs 16 residues. The V and J ends lost 5 bases and 2 bases respectively, with 17 bases between them. The V gene's germline CDR1 is MNHEY and CDR2 SMNVEV (reference sequence). CDR3 loop: CASSLARPGPTDTQYF. As DNA, the CDR3 is TGTGCCAGCAGTCTTGCCCGTCCGGGACCCACAGATACGCAGTATTTT.

The chain is built from TRBV29-1 and TRBJ2-7; 11 bases are a match to TRBD2. CDR1 and CDR2 from the germline V gene are SQVTM and ANQGSEA. V lost 7 bases to trimming and J lost 3 bases; unmatched junction nucleotides: 8. CDR3 length: 14 residues. The CDR3 is CSALTSGRGYEQYF. The CDR3 DNA reads TGCAGCGCCCTAACTAGCGGGAGAGGCTACGAGCAGTACTTC.

The chain couples TRBV2 to TRBJ2-7, with D possibly being TRBD2 (6 bases). Germline V gene sequence: CDR1 SNHLY, CDR2 FYNNEI. V dropped 4 bases and J dropped 5 bases, with 9 bases sitting between them. This CDR3 region has 12 residues. The CDR3 reads CASSGAGHEQYF. The CDR3 bases are TGTGCCAGCAGTGGGGCGGGACACGAGCAGTACTTC.

CDR3 sequence: CAISRDRGLTEAFF. In DNA, the CDR3 is TGTGCCATCAGCCGGGACAGGGGCTTAACTGAAGCTTTCTTT. The V call is TRBV10-3, the J call TRBJ1-1; TRBD1 aligns across 10 bases. Germline CDR1 and CDR2: ENHRY and SYGVKD. There are 14 residues in the CDR3. Germline trimming cut 6 bases from V and 5 bases from J; bases unmatched to any gene: 6.

The chain couples TRBV7-2 to TRBJ2-2; TRBD2 aligns across 8 bases. Looked up from germline, CDR1 is SGHTA and CDR2 is FQGNSA. Trimming took 1 base from V and 4 from J; bases not matched to a gene: 5. This CDR3 has 16 residues. The DNA for the CDR3 is TGTGCCAGCAGCTTAGTGGGCGGGACTAGCACCGGGGAGCTGTTTTTT. Protein product: CASSLVGGTSTGELFF. Supplemented by reference TRBV7-2 and TRBJ2-2, the full variable domain reads GAGVSQSPSNKVTEKGKDVELRCDPISGHTALYWYRQSLGQGLEFLIYFQGNSAPDKSGLPSDRFSAERTGGSVSTLTIQRTQQEDSAVYLCASSLVGGTSTGELFFGEGSRLTVL.

As for this clone: This same CDR3 is encoded by further DNA sequences in the sample. The V gene is TRBV5-1, the J gene TRBJ1-5; maybe TRBD1 (5 bases). Per the germline V gene, CDR1 is SGHRS and CDR2 is YFSETQ. The CDR3 totals 14 residues. Trimming removed 0 bases at V and 5 bases at J, with 9 bases between. The CDR3 DNA sequence: TGCGCCAGCAGCTTGGCGGGCAGGGATCAGCCCCAGCATTTT. It translates to CASSLAGRDQPQHF.

This sequence joins TRBV7-3 and TRBJ2-2; TRBD1 matches at 9 bases. CDR1 is SGHTA, CDR2 FQGTGA, per germline. This CDR3 has 15 amino acids. J lost 4 bases, V lost 6 bases, and 6 bases had no gene match. CDR3 region: CASRLTGGITGELFF. The DNA of the CDR3 is TGTGCCAGCAGACTAACAGGGGGCATCACCGGGGAGCTGTTTTTT.

The rearrangement links TRBV10-3 to TRBJ2-4; weak D call: TRBD1 (6 bases). The CDR3 loop spans 16 amino acids. Germline lookup yields CDR1 ENHRY and CDR2 SYGVKD. V was shortened by 0 bases and J by 0 bases, with 9 bases between the two germline ends. The CDR3 sequence is CAISESTGVAKNIQYF. For the CDR3, the DNA is TGTGCCATCAGTGAGTCGACAGGAGTAGCCAAAAACATTCAGTACTTC.

The chain recombines TRBV15 with TRBJ1-5; D unclear. The V and J ends lost 3 bases and 2 bases respectively, with 14 bases between them. The CDR3 has 16 residues. Per the germline V gene, CDR1 is LNHNV and CDR2 is YYDKDF (reference sequence). In nucleotides, the CDR3 is TGTGCCACCAGCAGTGAGGAACATAGGGGCAATCAGCCCCAGCATTTT. This translates into CATSSEEHRGNQPQHF.

This clone was seen just once. This chain connects TRBV7-9 to TRBJ2-5, with D perhaps matching TRBD2 (6 bases). The CDR3 is 14 residues long. Between the trimmed V and J ends, which lost 7 bases and 3 bases, there was a span of 15 bases. Germline values: CDR1 SEHNR, CDR2 FQNEAQ (reference sequence). The CDR3 reads CASTSKGGKETQYF. For the CDR3, the DNA is TGTGCCAGCACCTCCAAGGGCGGGAAAGAGACCCAGTACTTC.

This clone is a singleton in its sample. The junction does not match germline at one end; this may be a read error. The rearrangement joins TRBV7-3 to TRBJ2-1, with D perhaps matching TRBD2 (6 bases). This CDR3 has 16 amino acids. CDR1 and CDR2 from the germline V gene are SGHTA and FQGTGA. The CDR3 here is CASSLIGRISSDEQFF. CDR3 bases: TGTGCCAGCAGTTTAATCGGGAGAATCTCTTCCGATGAGCAGTTCTTC.

The chain uses TRBV7-9 and TRBJ2-7; 8 positions match TRBD1. The germline CDR1 and CDR2 sequences are SEHNR and FQNEAQ (reference sequence). This CDR3 comprises 15 residues. Trimming took 4 bases from V and 6 from J; bases not matched to a gene: 11. The chain's CDR3 is CASSYPGQGIGEQYF. The CDR3 DNA is TGTGCCAGCAGCTACCCAGGACAGGGAATAGGCGAGCAGTACTTC. Looking up the rest from reference TRBV7-9 and TRBJ2-7 gives the full variable domain: DTGVSQNPRHKITKRGQNVTFRCDPISEHNRLYWYRQTLGQGPEFLTYFQNEAQLEKSRLLSDRFSAERPKGSFSTLEIQRTEQGDSAMYLCASSYPGQGIGEQYFGPGTRLTVT.

This chain uses TRBV29-1 with TRBJ2-3; 7 nucleotides align to TRBD2. Trimming took 2 bases from V and 1 from J; bases not matched to a gene: 6. CDR3 length: 15 amino acids. Germline CDR1 and CDR2: SQVTM and ANQGSEA. CDR3 bases: TGCAGCGTTGAACGGCGGGAGAGGGGCACAGATACGCAGTATTTT. Protein: CSVERRERGTDTQYF.

This chain uses TRBV15 with TRBJ1-5; no clear D gene. V lost 3 bases, J lost 5 bases, and 20 bases lay in between. Per germline, CDR1 LNHNV and CDR2 YYDKDF (reference sequence). The CDR3 sequence is 17 residues long. CDR3 nucleotides: TGTGCCACCAGCAGTCGTCTAGGGATTAAGGCGGATCAGCCCCAGCATTTT. Translated, it gives CATSSRLGIKADQPQHF.

This chain connects TRBV10-2 to TRBJ2-7, with D uncertain. Trimming pared 7 bases from V and 5 bases from J, leaving 9 bases between. This CDR3 has 11 residues. Per germline, CDR1 WSHSY and CDR2 SAAADI. CDR3 nucleotide sequence: TGCGCCAGCATGTATGGCAACGAGCAGTACTTC. As protein: CASMYGNEQYF.

The DNA of the CDR3 is TGTGCCAGCAGCCCCGGACGGACTTCCTACAATGAGCAGTTCTTC. Translating it yields CASSPGRTSYNEQFF. The chain recombines TRBV5-5 with TRBJ2-1, with D possibly TRBD2 on 5 matching bases. There are 15 residues in the CDR3. Germline V gene data show CDR1 as SGHKS and CDR2 as YYEKEE (reference sequence). V was clipped by 4 bases and J by 1 base, with 12 bases between them.

The chain is built from TRBV5-6 and TRBJ2-7, with 9 positions matching TRBD2. This CDR3 is 15 amino acids long. J gave up 4 bases and V 4 bases, and 9 bases lay outside the gene matches. The V gene's germline CDR1 is SGHDT and CDR2 YYEEEE. As DNA, the CDR3 is TGTGCCAGCAGCGGAGAAGCGGGAGGTACTTACGAGCAGTACTTC. The encoded protein is CASSGEAGGTYEQYF.

This clone was counted only a few times. V usage is TRBV27 and J usage is TRBJ1-2; D may be TRBD1 (5 bases). This CDR3 is 13 amino acids long. In germline, CDR1 is MNHEY, CDR2 SMNVEV (reference sequence). Trimming left V 5 bases short and J 8 bases short, with 15 bases between. The CDR3 DNA is TGTGCCAGCAGTGAATCCAGGGACTGGGGCTACACCTTC. It yields the protein CASSESRDWGYTF.

The chain employs TRBV6-1 and TRBJ1-2; D perhaps matches TRBD1 (6 bases). In germline, CDR1 is MNHNS, CDR2 SASEGT. The CDR3 loop spans 14 amino acids. Trimming removed 3 bases at V and 8 bases at J, with 16 bases between. This CDR3 reads CASSDWGAAQGYTF. The CDR3 DNA is TGTGCCAGCAGTGACTGGGGGGCGGCGCAAGGCTACACCTTC.

V gene TRBV30 combines with J gene TRBJ1-1, with a weak D call TRBD1 (5 bases). CDR3 size: 14 residues. Trimming removed 1 base at V and 8 bases at J, with 17 bases between. The germline gives CDR1 GTSNPN, CDR2 SVGIG (reference sequence). Written as DNA, the CDR3 is TGTGCCTGGAGTGCCCTCCCCGGGACGGTGGAAGCTTTCTTT. Protein product: CAWSALPGTVEAFF.

CDR3 residues: CASSQLGDRGFGYTF. CDR3 DNA: TGTGCCAGCAGCCAATTGGGAGACAGGGGGTTTGGCTACACCTTC. The chain is built from TRBV14 and TRBJ1-2; 9 nucleotides align to TRBD1. From germline, CDR1 is SGHDN and CDR2 FVKESK. The CDR3 runs 15 residues. V was pared by 2 bases and J by 7 bases, with 8 bases of the junction left unmatched.

The chain employs TRBV7-2 and TRBJ2-7; 9 nucleotides match TRBD1. The CDR3 has 15 residues. The germline CDR1 and CDR2 sequences are SGHTA and FQGNSA. The ends lost 6 bases at V and 2 bases at J; junction bases unmatched: 8. The CDR3 coding sequence is TGTGCCAGCAGTCCCGGGACAGGGAGTACCTACGAGCAGTACTTC. Protein: CASSPGTGSTYEQYF.

To note about this clone: Distinct nucleotide sequences in the sample also encode this CDR3. The chain recombines TRBV5-1 with TRBJ2-5; D gene ambiguous. V was cut by 1 base and J by 5 bases, with 9 bases left in between. The germline V gene encodes CDR1 SGHRS and CDR2 YFSETQ. This CDR3 region has 13 residues. The CDR3: CASSLPGGETQYF. For the CDR3, the DNA is TGCGCCAGCAGCTTGCCGGGTGGGGAGACCCAGTACTTC.

V and J are TRBV30 and TRBJ2-3; 10 bases are a match to TRBD2. CDR1 GTSNPN and CDR2 SVGIG come from the germline V gene (reference sequence). J lost 3 bases, V lost 2 bases, and 2 bases had no gene match. The CDR3 sequence is 14 residues long. CDR3 nucleotide sequence: TGTGCCTGGAGTCTAGCGGGAGTGACAGATACGCAGTATTTT. Translating it yields CAWSLAGVTDTQYF.

This sequence joins TRBV5-1 and TRBJ2-3; D uncertain. Trimming removed 7 bases at V and 2 bases at J, with 14 bases between. The germline gives CDR1 SGHRS, CDR2 YFSETQ. This CDR3 is 14 amino acids long. The CDR3 DNA reads TGCGCCAGCTGGGCCGGAAAACCCACAGATACGCAGTATTTT. Encoded protein: CASWAGKPTDTQYF.